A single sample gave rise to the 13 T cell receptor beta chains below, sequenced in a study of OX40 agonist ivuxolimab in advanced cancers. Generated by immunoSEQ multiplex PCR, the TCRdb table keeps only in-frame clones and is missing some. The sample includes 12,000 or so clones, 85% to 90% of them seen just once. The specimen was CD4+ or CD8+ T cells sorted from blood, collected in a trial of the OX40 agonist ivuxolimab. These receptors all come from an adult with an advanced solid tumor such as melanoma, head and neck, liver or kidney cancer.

Here the CDR3 reads CASSLGSRATGRFGLFF. As DNA, the CDR3 is TGTGCCAGCAGCTTAGGGAGCCGAGCTACTGGACGTTTCGGGCTGTTTTTT. The rearrangement joins TRBV7-9 to TRBJ2-2, with unresolved D. Germline V CDR1 and CDR2: SEHNR, FQNEAQ (reference sequence). CDR3 length: 17 amino acids. V shed 1 base and J shed 13 bases, with 25 bases lying between them.

The CDR3, as DNA: TGTGCCAGCAGCTTTCGCCGGGACAGGGGGTCTCCCTATGGCTACACCTTC. It translates to CASSFRRDRGSPYGYTF. The chain combines TRBV11-2 with TRBJ1-2; 11 bases match TRBD1. The CDR3 is made up of 17 amino acids. V was clipped by 3 bases and J by 4 bases; unmatched bases: 10. Germline-derived CDR1 and CDR2 are SGHAT and FQNNGV. The whole variable domain, filled in from reference TRBV11-2 and TRBJ1-2, reads EAGVAQSPRYKIIEKRQSVAFWCNPISGHATLYWYQQILGQGPKLLIQFQNNGVVDDSQLPKDRFSAERLKGVDSTLKIQPAKLEDSAVYLCASSFRRDRGSPYGYTFGSGTRLTVV.

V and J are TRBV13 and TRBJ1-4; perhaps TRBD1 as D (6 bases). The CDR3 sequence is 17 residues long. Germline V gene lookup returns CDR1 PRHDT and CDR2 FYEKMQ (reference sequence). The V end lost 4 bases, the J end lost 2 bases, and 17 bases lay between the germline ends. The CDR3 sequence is CASSSGVVTSTNEKLFF. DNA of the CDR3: TGTGCCAGCAGCTCAGGGGTTGTCACAAGTACTAATGAAAAACTGTTTTTT.

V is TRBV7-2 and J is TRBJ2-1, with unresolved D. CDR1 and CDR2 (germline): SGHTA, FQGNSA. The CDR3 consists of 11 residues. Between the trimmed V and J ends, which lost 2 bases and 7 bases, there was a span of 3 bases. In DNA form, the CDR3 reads TGTGCCAGCAGCTTAATAAATGAGCAGTTCTTC. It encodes CASSLINEQFF.

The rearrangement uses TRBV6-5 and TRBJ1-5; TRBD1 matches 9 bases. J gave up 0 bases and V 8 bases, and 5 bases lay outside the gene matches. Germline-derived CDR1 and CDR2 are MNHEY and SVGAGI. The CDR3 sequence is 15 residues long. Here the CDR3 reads CASRQGGDSNQPQHF. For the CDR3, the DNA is TGTGCCAGCCGACAGGGGGGAGATAGCAATCAGCCCCAGCATTTT.

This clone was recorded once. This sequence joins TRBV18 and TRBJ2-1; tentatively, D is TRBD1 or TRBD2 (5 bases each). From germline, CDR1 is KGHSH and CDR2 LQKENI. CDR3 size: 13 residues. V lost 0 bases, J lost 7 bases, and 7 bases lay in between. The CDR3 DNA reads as TGTGCCAGCTCACCACCAGGGGAGAATGAGCAGTTCTTC. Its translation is CASSPPGENEQFF.

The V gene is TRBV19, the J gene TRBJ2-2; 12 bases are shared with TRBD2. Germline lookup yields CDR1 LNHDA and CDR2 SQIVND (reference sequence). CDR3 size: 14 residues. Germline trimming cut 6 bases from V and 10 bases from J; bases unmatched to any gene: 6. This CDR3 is CASSATSGRLELFF. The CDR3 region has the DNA TGTGCCAGTAGCGCAACTAGCGGGAGGTTGGAGCTGTTTTTT.

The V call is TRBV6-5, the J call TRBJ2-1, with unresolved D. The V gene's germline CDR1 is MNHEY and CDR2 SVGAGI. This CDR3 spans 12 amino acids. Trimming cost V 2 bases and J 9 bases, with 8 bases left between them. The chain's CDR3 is CASSYPRSEQFF. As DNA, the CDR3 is TGTGCCAGCAGTTACCCCCGGAGTGAGCAGTTCTTC.

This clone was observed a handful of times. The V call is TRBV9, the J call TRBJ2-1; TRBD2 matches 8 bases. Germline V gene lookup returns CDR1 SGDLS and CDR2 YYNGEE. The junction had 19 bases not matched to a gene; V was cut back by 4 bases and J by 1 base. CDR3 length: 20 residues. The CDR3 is CASSPYPTPAGGGSYNEQFF. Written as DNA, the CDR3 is TGTGCCAGCAGCCCTTATCCAACCCCTGCGGGAGGTGGGTCCTACAATGAGCAGTTCTTC.

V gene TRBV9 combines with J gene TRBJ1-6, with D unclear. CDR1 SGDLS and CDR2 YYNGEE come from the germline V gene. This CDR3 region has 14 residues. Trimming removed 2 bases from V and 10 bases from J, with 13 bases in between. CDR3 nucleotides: TGTGCCAGCAGCGTTGAGGGCAGTGCCTCACCCCTCCACTTT. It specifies CASSVEGSASPLHF.

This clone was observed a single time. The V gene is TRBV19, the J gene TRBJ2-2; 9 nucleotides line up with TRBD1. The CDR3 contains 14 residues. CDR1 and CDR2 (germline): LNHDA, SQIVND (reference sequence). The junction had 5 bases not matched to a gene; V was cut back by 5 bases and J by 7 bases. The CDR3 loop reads CASSPGQGGGELFF. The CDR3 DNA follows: TGTGCCAGTAGTCCGGGACAGGGAGGCGGGGAGCTGTTTTTT.

CDR3 residues: CASSLAGAPTNEQFF. The DNA of the CDR3 is TGTGCCAGCAGCTTAGCGGGAGCCCCCACCAATGAGCAGTTCTTC. The chain couples TRBV7-2 to TRBJ2-1; tentative D call: TRBD2 (5 bases). Germline CDR1 reads SGHTA; CDR2 reads FQGNSA. CDR3 length: 15 amino acids. The V end was cut by 0 bases, the J end by 6 bases, with 12 bases between.

In nucleotides, the CDR3 is TGTGCCAGCAGCTTCTTCCCCTACGAGCAGTACTTC. Its protein product is CASSFFPYEQYF. The chain uses TRBV7-8 and TRBJ2-7; no reliable D call. This CDR3 is 12 amino acids long. CDR1 is SGHVS and CDR2 is FQNEAQ in the germline V gene. Between the trimmed V and J ends, which lost 3 bases and 2 bases, there was a span of 5 bases.